The T cell receptor (beta chain) described here comes from a study of neurological immune-mediated disorders. Germline trimming cut 4 bases from V and 0 bases from J; bases unmatched to any gene: 5. CDR3 length: 15 amino acids. Germline values: CDR1 SGHTA, CDR2 FQGTGA. The team produced cDNA through 5'RACE using 10-nucleotide random UMIs. TCRdb reprocessed the 5' RACE reads via MiXCR and lists one record per CDR3 protein. The sample consists of under 90,000 distinct CDR3 sequences, roughly a tenth of them appearing once. As for time point: longitudinal time-point 1 (baseline). Unsorted libraries were prepared from 2 million PBMCs held at -80 C.

The rearrangement joins TRBV7-3 to TRBJ2-7; TRBD1 aligns across 8 bases. Sequenced sample: PBMCs. This sequence was found in a man aged 30 to 39 in good health. The CDR3 loop reads CASSSQGVFSYEQYF. CDR3 coding DNA: TGTGCCAGCAGCTCACAGGGGGTTTTCTCCTACGAGCAGTACTTC.